The 24 T cell receptor beta chains below all came from one sample that was sequenced in a study of blood T cell repertoires in COVID-19. Profiled with immunoSEQ multiplex PCR; TCRdb holds only in-frame clones, not every one. Of more than 300,000 clones listed, around 88% are singletons. The specimen sequenced was peripheral blood. These receptors all come from a woman in her twenties or thirties with COVID-19, enrolled during active disease.

The chain joins TRBV24-1 to TRBJ1-1, with a weak D call TRBD1 (5 bases). The CDR3 sequence is 16 residues long. The germline V gene encodes CDR1 KGHDR and CDR2 SFDVKD. V was pared by 2 bases and J by 0 bases, with 12 bases between. CDR3 sequence: CATSDWGSLMNTEAFF. The CDR3 DNA reads as TGTGCCACCAGTGATTGGGGCAGCCTCATGAACACTGAAGCTTTCTTT.

V usage is TRBV7-8 and J usage is TRBJ2-5; TRBD2 agrees at 7 bases. The V gene end was trimmed by 5 bases and the J gene end by 9 bases; junction bases not matched to a gene: 18. The germline V gene has CDR1 SGHVS and CDR2 FQNEAQ. There are 16 residues in the CDR3. The CDR3 here is CASSQLQTAFRGAQYF. CDR3 coding DNA: TGTGCCAGCAGCCAATTACAGACAGCCTTCCGGGGGGCCCAGTACTTC.

The chain joins TRBV5-6 to TRBJ1-2, with 10 bases matching TRBD1. In germline, CDR1 is SGHDT, CDR2 YYEEEE. The CDR3 loop spans 16 amino acids. The trim removed 5 bases at V and 6 bases at J, leaving 13 bases unmatched. DNA of the CDR3: TGTGCCAGCAGTCCATTCTTCCGGGACAGGGGCCATGGCTACACCTTC. This codes for CASSPFFRDRGHGYTF.

This clone was seen a single time. This chain uses TRBV7-9 with TRBJ2-5; perhaps TRBD1 as D (6 bases). The CDR3 extends over 14 amino acids. Germline loops: CDR1 SEHNR, CDR2 FQNEAQ (reference sequence). Trimming stripped 5 bases from V and 3 bases from J, with 13 bases between. In DNA form, the CDR3 reads TGTGCCAGCAGCGCTACAGGGAAAAAAGAGACCCAGTACTTC. This translates into CASSATGKKETQYF.

The chain carries TRBV3-1 (or the pseudogene TRBV3-2) and TRBJ2-7; a possible D gene is TRBD1 (6 bases). The V and J ends lost 6 bases and 1 base respectively, with 13 bases between them. In germline, CDR1 is LGHDT, CDR2 YNNKEL (reference sequence). CDR3 length: 14 residues. Here the CDR3 reads CASRVWGRSYEQYV. The CDR3, as DNA: TGTGCCAGCAGAGTTTGGGGGCGGTCCTACGAGCAGTACGTC.

The CDR3 bases are TGTGCCATCAGTGAGACCGATGGTCGGGAAAAACTGTTTTTT. Translated, it gives CAISETDGREKLFF. The rearrangement joins TRBV10-3 to TRBJ1-4; the D is unclear. V was trimmed by 2 bases and J by 8 bases, leaving 12 bases between them. In germline, CDR1 is ENHRY, CDR2 SYGVKD. The CDR3 covers 14 residues.

V gene TRBV13 combines with J gene TRBJ1-2, with TRBD1 identical over 8 bases. Trimming took 5 bases from V and 2 from J; bases not matched to a gene: 7. Germline V gives CDR1 PRHDT, CDR2 FYEKMQ (reference sequence). The CDR3 is 15 residues long. The CDR3 nucleotides read TGTGCCAGCAGCACTCCCCGACAGGGGAACTATGGCTACACCTTC. Translating it yields CASSTPRQGNYGYTF.

This chain uses TRBV28 with TRBJ2-5; 9 bases map to TRBD1. CDR1 is MDHEN, CDR2 SYDVKM, per germline. Trimming took 6 bases from V and 5 from J; bases not matched to a gene: 7. The CDR3 totals 14 residues. CDR3 amino acids: CASSLQGARETQYF. As DNA, the CDR3 is TGTGCCAGCAGCCTACAGGGGGCGCGTGAGACCCAGTACTTC.

This chain links TRBV5-8 with TRBJ1-2, with D perhaps matching TRBD1 (6 bases). Germline V gene data show CDR1 as SGHTS and CDR2 as YDEGEE. The CDR3 consists of 14 residues. Trimming took off 3 bases at V and 3 bases at J, with 12 bases between the two ends. CDR3 residues: CASSSGGRYYGYTF. The CDR3 nucleotides are TGTGCCAGCAGCTCGGGGGGCAGGTACTATGGCTACACCTTC.

The table lists this clone with a count of one. The chain joins TRBV30 to TRBJ1-5, with D possibly being TRBD1 (5 bases). Trimming removed 0 bases at V and 7 bases at J, with 10 bases between. Germline lookup yields CDR1 GTSNPN and CDR2 SVGIG (reference sequence). CDR3 size: 13 residues. The CDR3 sequence is CAWSVSGYQPQHF. The CDR3 coding sequence is TGTGCCTGGAGTGTTTCAGGGTACCAGCCCCAGCATTTT.

This clone was detected only once. The chain couples TRBV10-3 to TRBJ2-1; 10 bases fit TRBD2. With V trimmed by 10 bases and J by 2 bases, 8 bases remained unmatched. This CDR3 comprises 15 residues. CDR1 is ENHRY, CDR2 SYGVKD, per germline. CDR3 DNA sequence: TGTGCCACCGAAGCGGGGGGGCAGGCCTACAATGAGCAGTTCTTC. Residues: CATEAGGQAYNEQFF.

Notes on this clone: The same CDR3 also results from other DNA sequences found in this sample. CDR3 in amino acids: CASSQNQPQHF. The CDR3 DNA reads as TGTGCCAGCAGTCAAAATCAGCCCCAGCATTTT. The V call is TRBV28, the J call TRBJ1-5, with D unresolved. Trimming pared 5 bases from V and 4 bases from J, leaving 3 bases between. CDR1 is MDHEN and CDR2 is SYDVKM in the germline V gene. The CDR3 has 11 residues. Full variable domain (remainder filled in from reference TRBV28 and TRBJ1-5): DVKVTQSSRYLVKRTGEKVFLECVQDMDHENMFWYRQDPGLGLRLIYFSYDVKMKEKGDIPEGYSVSREKKERFSLILESASTNQTSMYLCASSQNQPQHFGDGTRLSIL.

J is TRBJ2-7 and V is TRBV24-1; the D gene is possibly TRBD2 (5 bases). The CDR3 extends over 12 amino acids. The V gene's germline CDR1 is KGHDR and CDR2 SFDVKD. Trimming pared 9 bases from V and 6 bases from J, leaving 14 bases between. The CDR3 sequence is CATESEGFEQYF. As DNA, the CDR3 is TGTGCCACCGAAAGCGAGGGTTTCGAGCAGTACTTC.

J is TRBJ2-3 and V is TRBV7-9; maybe TRBD2 (5 bases). Trimming cost V 5 bases and J 6 bases, with 9 bases left between them. The CDR3 totals 12 residues. Germline CDR1 and CDR2: SEHNR and FQNEAQ (reference sequence). The CDR3 protein is CASSQASDTQYF. As DNA, the CDR3 is TGTGCCAGCAGCCAAGCTAGCGATACGCAGTATTTT.

CDR3 bases: TGTGCCAGTAGTATGGAGGCAGGTACCCCACCCCTCCACTTT. The encoded protein is CASSMEAGTPPLHF. The V gene is TRBV19, the J gene TRBJ1-6; D gene unclear. Germline assignment: CDR1 LNHDA and CDR2 SQIVND (reference sequence). The V and J ends lost 3 bases and 11 bases respectively, with 14 bases between them. This CDR3 comprises 14 residues.

The V gene is TRBV7-9, the J gene TRBJ1-1, with 8 bases identical to TRBD1. V dropped 5 bases and J dropped 3; count of bases not matched to a gene: 2. The germline V gene encodes CDR1 SEHNR and CDR2 FQNEAQ (reference sequence). The CDR3 runs 13 residues. In DNA form, the CDR3 reads TGTGCCAGCAGCCCACAGGGGGACACTGAAGCTTTCTTT. Amino acid sequence: CASSPQGDTEAFF.

This chain connects TRBV2 to TRBJ1-6; D may be TRBD1 (5 bases). CDR1 is SNHLY and CDR2 is FYNNEI in the germline V gene. This CDR3 has 13 residues. V was trimmed by 7 bases and J by 4 bases, leaving 8 bases between them. CDR3 protein: CASIGVYNSPLHF. In nucleotides, the CDR3 is TGTGCCAGCATAGGGGTTTATAATTCACCCCTCCACTTT.

This chain links TRBV6-5 with TRBJ1-5, with D possibly TRBD1 on 5 matching bases. V was clipped by 5 bases and J by 1 base, with 12 bases between them. The CDR3 runs to 15 residues. Germline V CDR1 and CDR2: MNHEY, SVGAGI. CDR3 DNA sequence: TGTGCCAGCAGTCAGCTCGGGGGGAGCAATCAGCCCCAGCATTTT. This encodes CASSQLGGSNQPQHF.

The genes are TRBV25-1 and TRBJ1-6; unclear D gene. Per germline, CDR1 MGHDK and CDR2 SYGVNS. V lost 10 bases, J lost 9 bases, and 19 bases lay in between. CDR3 length equals 14 residues. For the CDR3, the DNA is TGTGCCACTACGCCGGGAGCGGGCCCTTCACCCCTCCACTTT. Translation gives CATTPGAGPSPLHF.

The chain joins TRBV6-5 to TRBJ2-7, with D perhaps TRBD1 (6 bases). Germline V gene lookup returns CDR1 MNHEY and CDR2 SVGAGI. V lost 5 bases to trimming and J lost 7 bases, with 18 bases between them. This CDR3 has 14 residues. Written as DNA, the CDR3 is TGTGCCAGCAGTAAACAGAACAGGGCTTGGGAGCAGTACTTC. Translating it yields CASSKQNRAWEQYF.

This clone has only one observation. The chain recombines TRBV11-3 with TRBJ2-2, with D unclear. V shed 1 base and J shed 4 bases, with 10 bases lying between them. The CDR3 contains 15 residues. Germline assignment: CDR1 SGHNT and CDR2 YENEEA. CDR3 bases: TGTGCCAGCAGCTTAGGGGTCTGGGCCACCGGGGAGCTGTTTTTT. This gives the protein CASSLGVWATGELFF.

The chain recombines TRBV2 with TRBJ1-5; 8 bases map to TRBD1. Germline values: CDR1 SNHLY, CDR2 FYNNEI. Unmatched junction bases numbered 7, after V lost 6 bases and J lost 0 bases. This CDR3 is built from 16 residues. CDR3 bases: TGTGCCAGCAGGCGAGAGACAGGGGCTAGCAATCAGCCCCAGCATTTT. Its protein product is CASRRETGASNQPQHF.

This clone was seen a few times. V is TRBV6-5 and J is TRBJ1-1; D uncertain. Between the trimmed V and J ends, which lost 0 bases and 10 bases, there was a span of 12 bases. This CDR3 has 13 amino acids. Germline CDR1 MNHEY, CDR2 SVGAGI. The CDR3 region has the DNA TGTGCCAGCAGTTACTCCGACACGTCCACAGCTTTCTTT. This encodes CASSYSDTSTAFF.

The chain carries TRBV28 and TRBJ1-3; tentatively, D is TRBD1 (5 bases). Germline V lookup: CDR1 MDHEN, CDR2 SYDVKM. V was cut by 5 bases and J by 0 bases, with 14 bases left in between. This CDR3 is 16 amino acids long. CDR3 coding DNA: TGTGCCAGCAGTATAAGGGGAGGAAGCTCTGGAAACACCATATATTTT. It translates to CASSIRGGSSGNTIYF.